The next 29 T cell receptor beta chains were all read from a single sample in a study of shared clonotypes between healthy human individuals. Method: immunoSEQ multiplex PCR; TCRdb's copy keeps in-frame clones and lacks some. In the table there are fewer than 1.6 million clones, approximately 98.5% of which are singletons. Input material: naive CD4+ T cells sorted from blood. The subset was: CD45RA+ positively selected. These receptor sequences come from a young man in good health.

V gene TRBV5-6 combines with J gene TRBJ2-1; D not certain. Germline CDR1 and CDR2: SGHDT and YYEEEE. The CDR3 loop spans 18 amino acids. Trimming removed 1 base at V and 5 bases at J, with 22 bases between. This chain's CDR3 is CASSLNSFSRAPNNEQFF. CDR3 sequence (DNA): TGTGCCAGCAGCTTGAACTCTTTTTCGCGAGCACCTAACAATGAGCAGTTCTTC. Supplemented by reference TRBV5-6 and TRBJ2-1, the full variable domain reads DAGVTQSPTHLIKTRGQQVTLRCSPKSGHDTVSWYQQALGQGPQFIFQYYEEEERQRGNFPDRFSGHQFPNYSSELNVNALLLGDSALYLCASSLNSFSRAPNNEQFFGPGTRLTVL.

The chain couples TRBV18 to TRBJ2-4; TRBD1 matches at 10 bases. CDR3 length: 16 amino acids. V was pared by 5 bases and J by 0 bases, with 4 bases of the junction left unmatched. Germline CDR1 reads KGHSH; CDR2 reads LQKENI. The CDR3, as DNA: TGTGCCAGCTCATCAGACAGGGGGCTAGCCAAAAACATTCAGTACTTC. It yields the protein CASSSDRGLAKNIQYF.

This rearrangement joins TRBV5-4 to TRBJ1-2; 12 nucleotides line up with TRBD1. V dropped 5 bases and J dropped 3; count of bases not matched to a gene: 5. CDR3 length: 15 residues. In germline, CDR1 is SGHNT, CDR2 YYREEE (reference sequence). DNA for the CDR3: TGTGCCAGCAGATGGGGACAGGGGGCCGACTATGGCTACACCTTC. Translating gives CASRWGQGADYGYTF.

This chain links TRBV5-1 with TRBJ2-7; TRBD1 matches 7 bases. This CDR3 has 16 residues. J lost 2 bases, V lost 0 bases, and 8 bases had no gene match. Germline assignment: CDR1 SGHRS and CDR2 YFSETQ. The CDR3 spells CASSLAGQVTAYEQYF. CDR3 nucleotide sequence: TGCGCCAGCAGCTTGGCAGGACAGGTGACTGCCTACGAGCAGTACTTC.

Points on this clone: The junction departs from germline at one end; a sequencing error may be responsible. The V gene is TRBV18, the J gene TRBJ2-7; TRBD2 matches 10 bases. Germline assignment: CDR1 KGHSH and CDR2 LQKENI. This CDR3 spans 13 amino acids. The CDR3 DNA sequence: TGTGCCAGCTCGCCGCCCCTAGCGGGAGTTCAGGTTTTC. Its translation is CASSPPLAGVQVF.

This chain joins TRBV5-8 and TRBJ2-4; D is perhaps TRBD1 (5 bases). V dropped 6 bases and J dropped 6 bases, with 19 bases sitting between them. There are 15 residues in the CDR3. CDR1 is SGHTS, CDR2 YDEGEE, per germline. Here the CDR3 DNA reads TGTGCCAGCAACCGCCCCAGGGCCCCATCAAACATTCAGTACTTC. Encoded protein: CASNRPRAPSNIQYF.

This chain joins TRBV9 and TRBJ2-5, with TRBD2 identical over 12 bases. This CDR3 region has 17 residues. V was clipped by 4 bases and J by 5 bases; unmatched bases: 12. The V gene's germline CDR1 is SGDLS and CDR2 YYNGEE. DNA for the CDR3: TGTGCCAGCAGCCGGACGACTAGCGGGAGAGATGGGGAGACCCAGTACTTC. Protein sequence: CASSRTTSGRDGETQYF.

This clone was recorded once. Other nucleotide sequences in the sample specify the same CDR3. The J gene is TRBJ2-7, the V gene TRBV9, with unresolved D. Germline CDR1 is SGDLS and CDR2 is YYNGEE. The CDR3 contains 13 residues. V dropped 0 bases and J dropped 2 bases, with 6 bases sitting between them. Here the CDR3 DNA reads TGTGCCAGCAGCGTAGCTCCCGCCTACGAGCAGTACTTC. Its translation is CASSVAPAYEQYF. The full variable domain, completed using reference TRBV9 and TRBJ2-7, is DSGVTQTPKHLITATGQRVTLRCSPRSGDLSVYWYQQSLDQGLQFLIQYYNGEERAKGNILERFSAQQFPDLHSELNLSSLELGDSALYFCASSVAPAYEQYFGPGTRLTVT.

Concerning this clone: At the DNA level, this CDR3 is encoded by other sequences in the same sample as well. V and J are TRBV28 and TRBJ1-5; D is undetermined. CDR3 length: 13 residues. The V gene lost 2 bases and the J gene lost 4 bases, with 6 bases spanning the gap. Germline-derived CDR1 and CDR2 are MDHEN and SYDVKM. As DNA, the CDR3 is TGTGCCAGCAGTTTAGTGGGTAATCAGCCCCAGCATTTT. Translating gives CASSLVGNQPQHF.

The J gene is TRBJ1-2, the V gene TRBV12-5, with 7 bases aligning to TRBD1. The junction had 1 base not matched to a gene; V was cut back by 4 bases and J by 2 bases. Germline V CDR1 and CDR2: LGHNT, FRNRAP. This CDR3 comprises 13 residues. The CDR3 loop reads CASGSGQNYGYTF. CDR3 in DNA: TGTGCTAGTGGTTCGGGACAGAACTATGGCTACACCTTC.

This clone was observed once. The chain links TRBV28 to TRBJ1-5; D is uncertain. Germline V gene sequence: CDR1 MDHEN, CDR2 SYDVKM. The CDR3 spans 16 residues. V lost 3 bases, J lost 3 bases, and 15 bases lay in between. This CDR3 is CASSFGQSVPNQPQHF. Written as DNA, the CDR3 is TGTGCCAGCAGTTTCGGGCAGAGCGTGCCCAATCAGCCCCAGCATTTT.

The CDR3 sequence is CASSYTGTGGGTEAFF. CDR3 DNA sequence: TGTGCCAGCAGTTACACCGGGACGGGAGGGGGCACTGAAGCTTTCTTT. The V call is TRBV6-5, the J call TRBJ1-1; perhaps TRBD1 as D (6 bases). This CDR3 spans 16 amino acids. The V end was cut by 2 bases, the J end by 4 bases, with 17 bases between. The germline gives CDR1 MNHEY, CDR2 SVGAGI.

Comments on this clone: Other DNA sequences in the sample encode the same CDR3. The chain combines TRBV5-1 with TRBJ1-1; D remains ambiguous. There are 13 residues in the CDR3. Germline-derived CDR1 and CDR2 are SGHRS and YFSETQ. Deletions cut 4 bases from V and 1 base from J, with 8 bases between. The CDR3 loop reads CASSPGQNTEAFF. The CDR3 nucleotides are TGCGCCAGCAGCCCTGGGCAGAACACTGAAGCTTTCTTT.

This clone has only one observation. The rearrangement links TRBV7-9 to TRBJ1-5; D remains unclear. Germline V gene lookup returns CDR1 SEHNR and CDR2 FQNEAQ (reference sequence). The length of the CDR3 is 16 residues. V lost 6 bases and J 0 bases, leaving 15 bases between the germline ends. This CDR3 reads CASRPAITHSNQPQHF. DNA for the CDR3: TGTGCCAGCAGACCCGCAATTACCCATAGCAATCAGCCCCAGCATTTT.

The rearrangement joins TRBV5-1 to TRBJ2-3, with D possibly TRBD2 on 6 matching bases. V was cut by 1 base and J by 0 bases, with 24 bases left in between. Germline V CDR1 and CDR2: SGHRS, YFSETQ. The CDR3 has 20 amino acids. In DNA form, the CDR3 reads TGCGCCAGCAGCTTGAGAATGGGGCGGGGAACGGACACTAGCACAGATACGCAGTATTTT. Protein sequence: CASSLRMGRGTDTSTDTQYF.

This chain links TRBV19 with TRBJ2-2; 10 bases align to TRBD2. Germline CDR1 reads LNHDA; CDR2 reads SQIVND (reference sequence). V was clipped by 7 bases and J by 4 bases; unmatched bases: 3. This CDR3 has 14 residues. CDR3: CASKAGGPTGELFF. The CDR3 DNA follows: TGTGCCAGTAAAGCGGGAGGGCCCACCGGGGAGCTGTTTTTT.

The gene calls are TRBV7-9 and TRBJ2-7; 9 positions agree with TRBD1. The germline gives CDR1 SEHNR, CDR2 FQNEAQ (reference sequence). The CDR3 is 14 residues long. The ends lost 5 bases at V and 3 bases at J; junction bases unmatched: 5. This CDR3 is CASSPGTGLYEQYF. The CDR3 nucleotides are TGTGCCAGCAGCCCCGGGACAGGGCTCTACGAGCAGTACTTC.

The DNA for the CDR3 is TGTGCCAGCCTTATCGCTGGGGGCACTGAAGCTTTCTTT. This sequence encodes CASLIAGGTEAFF. V and J are TRBV28 and TRBJ1-1; maybe TRBD1 (5 bases). The length of the CDR3 is 13 residues. Germline-derived CDR1 and CDR2 are MDHEN and SYDVKM. V lost 8 bases and J lost 4, with 14 bases in between.

The chain links TRBV5-1 to TRBJ2-6; D not resolved. V lost 5 bases and J lost 0, with 3 bases in between. The V gene's germline CDR1 is SGHRS and CDR2 YFSETQ. This CDR3 has 13 amino acids. The CDR3 is CASSGSGANVLTF. CDR3 nucleotides: TGCGCCAGCAGTGGCTCTGGGGCCAACGTCCTGACTTTC.

V is TRBV9 and J is TRBJ1-2; possibly TRBD1 for D (5 bases). V lost 4 bases to trimming and J lost 8 bases, with 12 bases between them. This CDR3 region has 12 residues. Germline CDR1 and CDR2: SGDLS and YYNGEE. CDR3 residues: CASSTGPWGYTF. CDR3 sequence (DNA): TGTGCCAGCAGCACGGGACCCTGGGGCTACACCTTC.

The rearrangement uses TRBV29-1 and TRBJ2-2, with D possibly matching TRBD2 (5 bases). V was cut by 7 bases and J by 3 bases, with 24 bases left in between. Germline V gives CDR1 SQVTM, CDR2 ANQGSEA. The CDR3 is 17 residues long. The CDR3 region has the DNA TGCAGCGCGCGAGGCGGGTCCGTATCGGTGGACACCGGGGAGCTGTTTTTT. Protein: CSARGGSVSVDTGELFF.

The sample holds one count of this clone. The genes are TRBV11-2 and TRBJ2-3; 10 bases agree with TRBD2. V gave up 5 bases and J gave up 2 bases; unmatched junction bases: 7. Germline V gives CDR1 SGHAT, CDR2 FQNNGV. CDR3 size: 16 residues. CDR3 coding DNA: TGTGCCAGCAGCAAAAGGACTAGCGGACACACAGATACGCAGTATTTT. The encoded protein is CASSKRTSGHTDTQYF.

The V call is TRBV5-6, the J call TRBJ2-3, with D perhaps matching TRBD1 (5 bases). The CDR3 has 17 amino acids. CDR1 is SGHDT and CDR2 is YYEEEE in the germline V gene. V was clipped by 4 bases and J by 2 bases, with 20 bases between them. CDR3 bases: TGTGCCAGCAGCCCGAGGCGACAGCAAACATTCACAGATACGCAGTATTTT. This codes for CASSPRRQQTFTDTQYF.

The V and J genes are TRBV18 and TRBJ2-3, with D tentatively TRBD2 (6 bases). CDR3 length: 17 amino acids. The germline V gene has CDR1 KGHSH and CDR2 LQKENI. Trimming shortened V by 2 bases and J by 0 bases, and 15 bases separated the two germline ends. This CDR3 reads CASSPTPLSGSTDTQYF. The CDR3 nucleotides are TGTGCCAGCTCACCAACCCCCCTCAGCGGGAGCACAGATACGCAGTATTTT.

The DNA of the CDR3 is TGTGCCAGCAGCCAACTCGGGGAAGAGACCCAGTACTTC. It translates to CASSQLGEETQYF. The J gene is TRBJ2-5, the V gene TRBV2, with a tentative D call TRBD2 (5 bases). Germline assignment: CDR1 SNHLY and CDR2 FYNNEI. The germline V and J ends were trimmed by 6 bases and 3 bases, with 11 bases remaining between them. The CDR3 spans 13 residues. Together with reference TRBV2 and TRBJ2-5, the CDR3 gives the full variable domain: EPEVTQTPSHQVTQMGQEVILRCVPISNHLYFYWYRQILGQKVEFLVSFYNNEISEKSEIFDDQFSVERPDGSNFTLKIRSTKLEDSAMYFCASSQLGEETQYFGPGTRLLVL.

The chain joins TRBV4-1 to TRBJ1-2, with 7 bases identical to TRBD1. The J segment lost 0 bases and the V segment lost 4 bases, leaving 11 bases of the junction unmatched. This CDR3 has 17 residues. CDR1 is MGHRA, CDR2 YSYEKL, per germline. CDR3 in DNA: TGCGCCAGCAGCCCTCGACAGGGAGGAATTACTAACTATGGCTACACCTTC. It codes for CASSPRQGGITNYGYTF.

J is TRBJ2-4 and V is TRBV10-2, with D uncertain. This CDR3 has 13 residues. V was clipped by 9 bases and J by 2 bases, with 11 bases between them. Per the germline V gene, CDR1 is WSHSY and CDR2 is SAAADI. The CDR3 spells CARVTGTKNIQYF. For the CDR3, the DNA is TGCGCCAGAGTGACGGGTACCAAAAACATTCAGTACTTC.

Comment on this clone: At one end the junction does not follow the germline gene, possibly because of a read error. The chain is built from TRBV18 and TRBJ2-3; D possibly corresponds to TRBD1 (6 bases). The germline gives CDR1 KGHSH, CDR2 LQKENI. The CDR3 runs 13 residues. The CDR3 bases are TGTGCCAGCTCACGCACAACACCGGGACAAGACGATTTT. The encoded protein is CASSRTTPGQDDF. The full variable domain, its missing parts supplied by reference TRBV18 and TRBJ2-3, is NAGVMQNPRHLVRRRGQEARLRCSPMKGHSHVYWYRQLPEEGLKFMVYLQKENIIDESGMPKERFSAEFPKEGPSILRIQQVVRGDSAAYFCASSRTTPGQDDFGPGTRLTVL.

Turning to this clone: Other nucleotide sequences from this sample produce the same CDR3. This rearrangement joins TRBV20-1 to TRBJ1-1; no clear D gene. The ends were cut back, 0 bases at V and 4 bases at J, with 0 bases in the middle. This CDR3 spans 10 amino acids. Germline lookup yields CDR1 DFQATT and CDR2 SNEGSKA (reference sequence). This CDR3 is CSARDTEAFF. As DNA, the CDR3 is TGCAGTGCTAGAGACACTGAAGCTTTCTTT.